This T cell receptor beta chain was sequenced in a study of brain T cells in children with intractable seizures. The table came from immunoSEQ multiplex PCR; TCRdb's copy has only in-frame clones and leaves some out. The sample carries about 340,000 clones, 85% to 95% recorded once. Points on this clone: Its antigen remains unidentified.

With 1 base removed from V and 1 base from J, the gap between germline ends came to 7 bases. Germline V gene sequence: CDR1 PRHDT, CDR2 FYEKMQ (reference sequence). This CDR3 has 14 residues. Time point described: blood from clinic visit 5 months post-surgery; TSC patient then seizure free. General study findings and limits: Viral specificity was inferred only from CDR3 similarity; HCMV serostatus was unknown.

J is TRBJ1-1 and V is TRBV13; no reliable D call. The source is a boy less than two years old with tuberous sclerosis and intractable seizures. The source material was peripheral blood, sampled approximately 5 months after surgery. Here the CDR3 reads CASSLVGRNTEAFF. The DNA for the CDR3 is TGTGCCAGCAGCTTAGTCGGCAGGAACACTGAAGCTTTCTTT.